This T cell receptor (beta chain) was profiled in a study of early T cells in non-severe SARS-CoV-2 infection. CDR1 SGHVS and CDR2 FQNEAQ come from the germline V gene. The CDR3 covers 14 residues. Trimming at V came to 1 base and at J to 5 bases, leaving 4 bases not matched to a gene. One entry per CDR3 protein, called by TCRdb with MiXCR from the 5' RACE reads. The table has around 65,000 distinct CDR3 sequences, 10% to 15% seen once. This clonotype showed up many times. This TCR derives from an adult who was a healthcare worker with PCR-confirmed SARS-CoV-2 infection or an uninfected control (not recorded which). The J gene is TRBJ2-5, the V gene TRBV7-8, with 7 bases matching TRBD2. Here the sequenced sample was whole blood, taken at baseline. CDR3 nucleotide sequence: TGTGCCAGCAGCTTAGGTCCTAGCGGTGAGACCCAGTACTTC. Protein: CASSLGPSGETQYF. Full variable domain (missing parts from reference TRBV7-8 and TRBJ2-5): GAGVSQSPRYKVAKRGQDVALRCDPISGHVSLFWYQQALGQGPEFLTYFQNEAQLDKSGLPSDRFFAERPEGSVSTLKIQRTQQEDSAVYLCASSLGPSGETQYFGPGTRLLVL.